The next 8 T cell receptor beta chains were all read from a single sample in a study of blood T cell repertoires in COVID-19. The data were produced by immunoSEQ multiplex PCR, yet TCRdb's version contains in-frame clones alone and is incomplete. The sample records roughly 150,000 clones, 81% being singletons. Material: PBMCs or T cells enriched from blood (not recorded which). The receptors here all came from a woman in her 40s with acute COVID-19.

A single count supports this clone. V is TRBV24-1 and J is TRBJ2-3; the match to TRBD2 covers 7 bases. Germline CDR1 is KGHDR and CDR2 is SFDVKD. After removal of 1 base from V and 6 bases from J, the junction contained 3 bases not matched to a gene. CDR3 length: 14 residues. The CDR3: CATSDFGLEDTQYF. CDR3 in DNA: TGTGCCACCAGTGATTTCGGACTAGAGGATACGCAGTATTTT.

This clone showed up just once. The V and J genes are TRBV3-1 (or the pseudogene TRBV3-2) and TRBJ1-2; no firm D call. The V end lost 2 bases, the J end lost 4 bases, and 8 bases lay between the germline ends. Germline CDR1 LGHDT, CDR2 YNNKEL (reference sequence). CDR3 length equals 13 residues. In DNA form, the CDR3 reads TGTGCCAGCAGCCAATCACAGTTCTATGGCTACACCTTC. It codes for CASSQSQFYGYTF.

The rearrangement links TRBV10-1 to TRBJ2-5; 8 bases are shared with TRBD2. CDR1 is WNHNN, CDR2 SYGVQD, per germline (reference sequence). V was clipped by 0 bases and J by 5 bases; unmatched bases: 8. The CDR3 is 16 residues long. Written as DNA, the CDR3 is TGCGCCAGCAGTGAGTCGAGTCTAGCGGGTCGGGAGACCCAGTACTTC. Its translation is CASSESSLAGRETQYF.

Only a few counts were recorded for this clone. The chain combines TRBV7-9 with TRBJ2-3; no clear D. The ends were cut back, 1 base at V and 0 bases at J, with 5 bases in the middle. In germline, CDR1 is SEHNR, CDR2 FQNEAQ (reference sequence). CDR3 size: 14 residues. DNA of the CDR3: TGTGCCAGCAGCTTAGTCCCGAGCACAGATACGCAGTATTTT. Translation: CASSLVPSTDTQYF. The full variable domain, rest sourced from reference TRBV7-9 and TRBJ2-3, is DTGVSQNPRHKITKRGQNVTFRCDPISEHNRLYWYRQTLGQGPEFLTYFQNEAQLEKSRLLSDRFSAERPKGSFSTLEIQRTEQGDSAMYLCASSLVPSTDTQYFGPGTRLTVL.

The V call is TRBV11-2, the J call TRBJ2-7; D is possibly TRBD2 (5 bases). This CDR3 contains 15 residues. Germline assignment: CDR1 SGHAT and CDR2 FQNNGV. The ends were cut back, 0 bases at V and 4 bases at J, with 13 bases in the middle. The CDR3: CASSLELAPGYEQYF. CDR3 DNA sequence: TGTGCCAGCAGCTTAGAATTGGCCCCGGGGTACGAGCAGTACTTC.

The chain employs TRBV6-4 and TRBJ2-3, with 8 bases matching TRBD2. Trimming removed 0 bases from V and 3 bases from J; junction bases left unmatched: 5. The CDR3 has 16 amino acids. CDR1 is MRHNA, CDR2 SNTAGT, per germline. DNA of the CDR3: TGTGCCAGCAGTGACTCGGCCAGCGGGGGTACAGATACGCAGTATTTT. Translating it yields CASSDSASGGTDTQYF.

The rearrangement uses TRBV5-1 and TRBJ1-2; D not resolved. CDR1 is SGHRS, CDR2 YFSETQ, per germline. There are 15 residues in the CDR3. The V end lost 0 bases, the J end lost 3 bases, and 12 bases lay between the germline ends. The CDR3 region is CASSLDPRRDYGYTF. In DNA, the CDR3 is TGCGCCAGCAGCTTGGATCCACGGAGAGACTATGGCTACACCTTC.

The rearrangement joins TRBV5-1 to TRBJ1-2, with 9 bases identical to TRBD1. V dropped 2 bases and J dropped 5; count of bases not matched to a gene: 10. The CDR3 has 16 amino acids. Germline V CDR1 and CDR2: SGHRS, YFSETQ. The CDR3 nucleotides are TGCGCCAGCAGCTTAAGGGACAGGGCGTCCTCTTATGGCTACACCTTC. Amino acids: CASSLRDRASSYGYTF.